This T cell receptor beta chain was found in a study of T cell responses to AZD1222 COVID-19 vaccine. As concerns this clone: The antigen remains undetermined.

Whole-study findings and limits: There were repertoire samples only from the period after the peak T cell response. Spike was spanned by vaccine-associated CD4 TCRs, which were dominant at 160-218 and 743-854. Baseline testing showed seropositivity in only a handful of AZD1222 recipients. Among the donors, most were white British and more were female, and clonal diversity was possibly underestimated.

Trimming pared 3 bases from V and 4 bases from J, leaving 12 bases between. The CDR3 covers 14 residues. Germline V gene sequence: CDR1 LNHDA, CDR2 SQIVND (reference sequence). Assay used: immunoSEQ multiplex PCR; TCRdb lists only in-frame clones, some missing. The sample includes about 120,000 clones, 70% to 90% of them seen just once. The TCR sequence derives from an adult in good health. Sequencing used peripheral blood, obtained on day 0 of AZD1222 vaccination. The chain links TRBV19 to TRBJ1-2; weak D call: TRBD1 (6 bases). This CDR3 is CASSIRTEIYGYTF. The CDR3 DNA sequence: TGTGCCAGTAGTATCCGGACAGAAATCTATGGCTACACCTTC.